The rows below give T cell receptor beta chains drawn from one sample of a study of cytotoxic CD8 clonotypes in ibrutinib-treated CLL. This table comes from immunoSEQ multiplex PCR, and its TCRdb copy is limited to in-frame clones, with some not included. The sample shows tens of thousands of clones, approximately 48% of them seen only once. The sample here was PBMCs, taken before ibrutinib treatment. The origin of the receptors is a human donor with chronic lymphocytic leukemia. The CDR3 runs from the conserved cysteine through the conserved F or W. D genes are given only for firm matches. A row's size may be missing; if present it is once, few, many or a size class.

clone_size: few; v_call: TRBV25-1; d_call: NA; j_call: TRBJ1-2; cdr3_aa: CASRTAAPYGYTF; cdr3_nt: TGTGCCAGCAGGACAGCCGCTCCCTATGGCTACACCTTC
clone_size: NA; v_call: TRBV6-5; d_call: NA; j_call: TRBJ1-1; cdr3_aa: CASSAGDFSAFF; cdr3_nt: TGTGCCAGCAGTGCCGGGGATTTTTCGGCTTTCTTT
clone_size: few; v_call: TRBV10-3; d_call: TRBD1; j_call: TRBJ2-7; cdr3_aa: CAISAGQGASEQYF; cdr3_nt: TGTGCCATCAGTGCCGGACAGGGGGCGAGCGAGCAGTACTTC
clone_size: few; v_call: TRBV19; d_call: NA; j_call: TRBJ1-6; cdr3_aa: CASSDRRNSPLHF; cdr3_nt: TGTGCCAGTAGCGACAGGAGAAATTCACCCCTCCACTTT
clone_size: once; v_call: TRBV6-1; d_call: NA; j_call: TRBJ2-3; cdr3_aa: CASRETGYPTDTQYF; cdr3_nt: TGTGCCAGCAGGGAAACAGGGTACCCCACAGATACGCAGTATTTT
clone_size: NA; v_call: TRBV5-6; d_call: NA; j_call: TRBJ2-5; cdr3_aa: CASSLSQRTKETQYF; cdr3_nt: TGTGCCAGCAGCTTATCCCAAAGGACCAAAGAGACCCAGTACTTC
clone_size: NA; v_call: TRBV6-6; d_call: TRBD2; j_call: TRBJ2-3; cdr3_aa: CASSYTSGGDTQYF; cdr3_nt: TGTGCCAGCAGTTACACTAGCGGGGGGGATACGCAGTATTTT
clone_size: NA; v_call: TRBV6-1; d_call: TRBD1; j_call: TRBJ2-7; cdr3_aa: CASRLLDRDNEQYF; cdr3_nt: TGTGCCAGCAGGCTACTGGACAGGGACAACGAGCAGTACTTC
clone_size: NA; v_call: TRBV7-9; d_call: NA; j_call: TRBJ2-5; cdr3_aa: CASSSQETQYF; cdr3_nt: TGTGCCAGCAGCTCCCAAGAGACCCAGTACTTC
clone_size: NA; v_call: TRBV6-1; d_call: TRBD1; j_call: TRBJ1-5; cdr3_aa: CASSEGDRGDQPQHF; cdr3_nt: TGTGCCAGCAGTGAGGGGGACAGGGGAGATCAGCCCCAGCATTTT
clone_size: few; v_call: TRBV5-1; d_call: TRBD2; j_call: TRBJ2-2; cdr3_aa: CASSLMFVAGNTGELFF; cdr3_nt: TGCGCCAGCAGCTTGATGTTCGTAGCGGGGAACACCGGGGAGCTGTTTTTT
clone_size: NA; v_call: TRBV20-1; d_call: NA; j_call: TRBJ2-3; cdr3_aa: CSTGSTDTQYF; cdr3_nt: TGCAGCACGGGGAGCACAGATACGCAGTATTTT
clone_size: NA; v_call: TRBV27; d_call: NA; j_call: TRBJ1-5; cdr3_aa: CASSNTRVYGNQPQHF; cdr3_nt: TGTGCCAGCAGCAATACGAGGGTGTATGGCAATCAGCCCCAGCATTTT
clone_size: once; v_call: TRBV9; d_call: TRBD2; j_call: TRBJ2-3; cdr3_aa: CASSVATSERGTQYF; cdr3_nt: TGTGCCAGCAGCGTAGCTACTAGCGAGAGGGGTACGCAGTATTTT
clone_size: NA; v_call: TRBV7-8; d_call: NA; j_call: TRBJ1-1; cdr3_aa: CASSLDYLGDLDTEAFF; cdr3_nt: TGTGCCAGCAGCTTAGACTACTTGGGGGACCTGGACACTGAAGCTTTCTTT
clone_size: NA; v_call: TRBV6-5; d_call: TRBD1; j_call: TRBJ2-7; cdr3_aa: CASSYSNRGYEQYF; cdr3_nt: TGTGCCAGCAGTTACTCGAACAGGGGGTACGAGCAGTACTTC
clone_size: NA; v_call: TRBV30; d_call: TRBD1; j_call: TRBJ1-6; cdr3_aa: CASGQGDSPLHF; cdr3_nt: TGTGCCTCAGGACAGGGGGATTCACCCCTCCACTTT
clone_size: once; v_call: TRBV9; d_call: NA; j_call: TRBJ2-1; cdr3_aa: CASSVGILRGDEQFF; cdr3_nt: TGTGCCAGCAGCGTAGGGATCTTAAGGGGGGATGAGCAGTTCTTC
clone_size: few; v_call: TRBV7-9; d_call: TRBD1; j_call: TRBJ1-1; cdr3_aa: CASSPLTGALGEAFF; cdr3_nt: TGTGCCAGCAGTCCACTCACAGGGGCTCTCGGTGAAGCTTTCTTT
clone_size: NA; v_call: TRBV15; d_call: NA; j_call: TRBJ1-1; cdr3_aa: CATSRRGAGVNAEAFF; cdr3_nt: TGTGCCACCAGCAGGAGGGGGGCGGGGGTGAACGCTGAAGCTTTCTTT
clone_size: NA; v_call: TRBV7-3; d_call: NA; j_call: TRBJ1-5; cdr3_aa: CASSLGWNQPQHF; cdr3_nt: TGTGCCAGCAGCTTAGGGTGGAATCAGCCCCAGCATTTT
clone_size: NA; v_call: TRBV28; d_call: TRBD1; j_call: TRBJ2-7; cdr3_aa: CASSLGTGRGEQYF; cdr3_nt: TGTGCCAGCAGTCTCGGGACAGGGAGGGGCGAGCAGTACTTC
clone_size: few; v_call: TRBV5-1; d_call: TRBD1; j_call: TRBJ1-1; cdr3_aa: CASRRGQGDTEAFF; cdr3_nt: TGCGCCAGCAGAAGGGGACAGGGGGACACTGAAGCTTTCTTT
clone_size: NA; v_call: TRBV5-4; d_call: TRBD1; j_call: TRBJ1-5; cdr3_aa: CASGGQGFNQPQHF; cdr3_nt: TGTGCCAGCGGAGGACAGGGGTTCAATCAGCCCCAGCATTTT
clone_size: NA; v_call: TRBV9; d_call: TRBD2; j_call: TRBJ2-2; cdr3_aa: CASSVRPSGGFSGELFF; cdr3_nt: TGTGCCAGCAGCGTAAGGCCTAGCGGGGGGTTTTCCGGGGAGCTGTTTTTT
clone_size: NA; v_call: TRBV4-1; d_call: NA; j_call: TRBJ2-3; cdr3_aa: CASSQVILPRFTDTQYF; cdr3_nt: TGCGCCAGCAGCCAAGTGATATTGCCCCGCTTCACAGATACGCAGTATTTT
clone_size: NA; v_call: TRBV18; d_call: TRBD1; j_call: TRBJ1-2; cdr3_aa: CASSPGTEPWGGYGYTF; cdr3_nt: TGTGCCAGCTCACCTGGGACAGAGCCTTGGGGTGGCTATGGCTACACCTTC
clone_size: NA; v_call: TRBV27; d_call: NA; j_call: TRBJ1-1; cdr3_aa: CASSLFRGVSLTEAFF; cdr3_nt: TGTGCCAGCAGTTTATTTAGGGGGGTTAGTCTCACTGAAGCTTTCTTT
clone_size: few; v_call: TRBV5-1; d_call: NA; j_call: TRBJ1-2; cdr3_aa: CASSGGAGRSYGYTF; cdr3_nt: TGCGCCAGCAGCGGTGGTGCAGGGCGGTCCTATGGCTACACCTTC
clone_size: few; v_call: TRBV19; d_call: TRBD2; j_call: TRBJ2-1; cdr3_aa: CATGLAGGGEQFF; cdr3_nt: TGTGCCACGGGACTAGCGGGGGGCGGTGAGCAGTTCTTC
clone_size: NA; v_call: TRBV5-6; d_call: TRBD2; j_call: TRBJ2-2; cdr3_aa: CASSLSGGFTGELFF; cdr3_nt: TGTGCCAGCAGCCTAAGCGGGGGGTTCACCGGGGAGCTGTTTTTT
clone_size: NA; v_call: TRBV9; d_call: TRBD1; j_call: TRBJ1-4; cdr3_aa: CASSVGTGATNEKLFF; cdr3_nt: TGTGCCAGCAGCGTAGGGACAGGTGCAACTAATGAAAAACTGTTTTTT
clone_size: NA; v_call: TRBV5-4; d_call: NA; j_call: TRBJ1-5; cdr3_aa: CASSAGASGNQPQHF; cdr3_nt: TGTGCCAGCAGCGCGGGGGCATCGGGCAATCAGCCCCAGCATTTT
clone_size: NA; v_call: TRBV6-5; d_call: NA; j_call: TRBJ1-1; cdr3_aa: CASSYRGMNTEAFF; cdr3_nt: TGTGCCAGCAGTTACAGGGGCATGAACACTGAAGCTTTCTTT
clone_size: NA; v_call: TRBV18; d_call: TRBD1; j_call: TRBJ2-7; cdr3_aa: CASSDRVGYEQYF; cdr3_nt: TGTGCCAGCTCGGACAGGGTGGGCTACGAGCAGTACTTC
clone_size: few; v_call: TRBV10-3; d_call: TRBD1; j_call: TRBJ2-2; cdr3_aa: CAIGQGMKYGELFF; cdr3_nt: TGTGCCATTGGACAGGGAATGAAGTACGGGGAGCTGTTTTTT
clone_size: NA; v_call: TRBV5-8; d_call: TRBD1; j_call: TRBJ1-5; cdr3_aa: CASSPRLTGVGQPQHF; cdr3_nt: TGTGCCAGCAGCCCCCGGTTGACAGGGGTGGGTCAGCCCCAGCATTTT
clone_size: NA; v_call: TRBV5-4; d_call: NA; j_call: TRBJ2-7; cdr3_aa: CASSVESSYEQYF; cdr3_nt: TGTGCCAGCAGCGTAGAGAGCTCCTACGAGCAGTACTTC
clone_size: NA; v_call: TRBV6-4; d_call: TRBD1; j_call: TRBJ1-6; cdr3_aa: CASRGTGSSPLHF; cdr3_nt: TGTGCCAGCAGGGGGACAGGCTCGTCACCCCTCCACTTT
clone_size: NA; v_call: TRBV30; d_call: NA; j_call: TRBJ1-3; cdr3_aa: CAGKSFASGNTIYF; cdr3_nt: TGTGCCGGGAAATCTTTCGCCTCTGGAAACACCATATATTTT
clone_size: NA; v_call: TRBV9; d_call: NA; j_call: TRBJ2-3; cdr3_aa: CASSRGADTQYF; cdr3_nt: TGTGCCAGCAGCAGAGGGGCGGATACGCAGTATTTT
clone_size: NA; v_call: TRBV29-1; d_call: TRBD1; j_call: TRBJ1-5; cdr3_aa: CSVVTGVTDQPQHF; cdr3_nt: TGCAGCGTTGTTACAGGGGTTACGGATCAGCCCCAGCATTTT
clone_size: NA; v_call: TRBV9; d_call: NA; j_call: TRBJ2-3; cdr3_aa: CASSTTHSTDTQYF; cdr3_nt: TGTGCCAGCAGCACTACCCATAGCACAGATACGCAGTATTTT
clone_size: NA; v_call: TRBV6-5; d_call: TRBD2; j_call: TRBJ2-2; cdr3_aa: CASTGGANTGELFF; cdr3_nt: TGTGCCAGCACCGGGGGGGCGAACACCGGGGAGCTGTTTTTT
clone_size: NA; v_call: TRBV11-3; d_call: TRBD2; j_call: TRBJ2-7; cdr3_aa: CASSSGTSGTYEQYF; cdr3_nt: TGTGCCAGCAGCTCCGGGACTAGCGGGACATACGAGCAGTACTTC
clone_size: few; v_call: TRBV6-1; d_call: NA; j_call: TRBJ1-1; cdr3_aa: CASKELGGTEAFF; cdr3_nt: TGTGCCAGCAAGGAATTGGGGGGCACTGAAGCTTTCTTT
clone_size: few; v_call: TRBV7-9; d_call: TRBD1; j_call: TRBJ2-3; cdr3_aa: CASSYRTGGTDTQYF; cdr3_nt: TGTGCCAGCAGCTACCGGACAGGGGGTACAGATACGCAGTATTTT
clone_size: few; v_call: TRBV9; d_call: NA; j_call: TRBJ2-2; cdr3_aa: CASSVGSGNTGELFF; cdr3_nt: TGTGCCAGCAGCGTAGGGTCAGGGAACACCGGGGAGCTGTTTTTT
clone_size: NA; v_call: TRBV18; d_call: TRBD1; j_call: TRBJ2-2; cdr3_aa: CASSPNRGRNTGELFF; cdr3_nt: TGTGCCAGCTCCCCGAACAGGGGGCGGAACACCGGGGAGCTGTTTTTT
clone_size: few; v_call: TRBV6-6; d_call: TRBD1; j_call: TRBJ2-3; cdr3_aa: CASSYGAGGGGDTQYF; cdr3_nt: TGTGCCAGCAGTTATGGGGCAGGGGGCGGTGGGGATACGCAGTATTTT
clone_size: few; v_call: TRBV9; d_call: NA; j_call: TRBJ2-3; cdr3_aa: CASSVTRVGTDTQYF; cdr3_nt: TGTGCCAGCAGCGTAACGAGGGTCGGGACAGATACGCAGTATTTT
clone_size: once; v_call: TRBV7-9; d_call: NA; j_call: TRBJ2-7; cdr3_aa: CASSSTGLAYEQYF; cdr3_nt: TGTGCCAGCAGCTCAACCGGGCTCGCCTACGAGCAGTACTTC
clone_size: NA; v_call: TRBV7-2; d_call: TRBD2; j_call: TRBJ2-7; cdr3_aa: CASSSFLPYGGAWEQYF; cdr3_nt: TGTGCCAGCAGCTCATTCCTCCCCTACGGGGGGGCTTGGGAGCAGTACTTC
clone_size: NA; v_call: TRBV28; d_call: NA; j_call: TRBJ2-7; cdr3_aa: CASSGQPHSYEQYF; cdr3_nt: TGTGCCAGCAGCGGACAGCCTCACTCCTACGAGCAGTACTTC
clone_size: NA; v_call: TRBV9; d_call: NA; j_call: TRBJ2-1; cdr3_aa: CASSVGGSNTYNEQFF; cdr3_nt: TGTGCCAGCAGCGTAGGAGGCTCTAATACCTACAATGAGCAGTTCTTC
clone_size: NA; v_call: TRBV6-1; d_call: NA; j_call: TRBJ1-3; cdr3_aa: CASSEPRVSGNTIYF; cdr3_nt: TGTGCCAGCAGTGAACCCAGGGTATCTGGAAACACCATATATTTT
clone_size: few; v_call: TRBV7-3; d_call: NA; j_call: TRBJ2-1; cdr3_aa: CASSPQGYEQFF; cdr3_nt: TGTGCCAGCAGCCCCCAGGGTTATGAGCAGTTCTTC
clone_size: NA; v_call: TRBV6-1; d_call: NA; j_call: TRBJ2-5; cdr3_aa: CASSESRGTQYF; cdr3_nt: TGTGCCAGCAGTGAATCTAGAGGGACCCAGTACTTC
clone_size: NA; v_call: TRBV6-5; d_call: NA; j_call: TRBJ1-3; cdr3_aa: CASRPVGGGNTIYF; cdr3_nt: TGTGCCAGCAGACCCGTAGGAGGAGGAAACACCATATATTTT
clone_size: NA; v_call: TRBV18; d_call: NA; j_call: TRBJ2-7; cdr3_aa: CASSLRQADEQYF; cdr3_nt: TGTGCCAGCTCACTCCGACAGGCAGACGAGCAGTACTTC